One sample yielded the 17 T cell receptor beta chains listed below, sequenced in a study of blood T cell repertoires in COVID-19 (dated by TCRdb to 2020 to 2021). Library prep was done by the immunoSEQ multiplex PCR assay. TCRdb provides this immuneACCESS table in a form limited to in-frame rearrangements. Some clones are lacking; in checked studies, under half of them reflect an unresolved V gene, and why the rest are absent is not known. The table for this sample lists approximately 300,000 clones; about 89% of them were counted only once. The ten largest clones represent roughly 5% of the sample. Sequenced input: PBMCs or T cells enriched from blood (not recorded which). The receptors derive from a woman in her twenties or thirties who had recovered from COVID-19.

V is TRBV7-9 and J is TRBJ1-4; weak D call: TRBD1 (6 bases). Germline-derived CDR1 and CDR2 are SEHNR and FQNEAQ (reference sequence). V was shortened by 1 base and J by 0 bases, with 15 bases between the two germline ends. This CDR3 contains 18 residues. The CDR3 here is CASSLGRTEAATNEKLFF. Written as DNA, the CDR3 is TGTGCCAGCAGCTTAGGGCGGACAGAAGCTGCAACTAATGAAAAACTGTTTTTT.

The gene calls are TRBV19 and TRBJ2-3; no reliable D call. The CDR3 totals 14 residues. Trimming pared 4 bases from V and 4 bases from J, leaving 12 bases between. Germline-derived CDR1 and CDR2 are LNHDA and SQIVND (reference sequence). In DNA form, the CDR3 reads TGTGCCAGTAGTACAAAGAGGATCGCAGATACGCAGTATTTT. Protein product: CASSTKRIADTQYF.

The genes are TRBV30 and TRBJ1-4; TRBD1 might be the D (6 bases). Looked up from germline, CDR1 is GTSNPN and CDR2 is SVGIG (reference sequence). This CDR3 is 13 amino acids long. V lost 5 bases, J lost 5 bases, and 12 bases lay in between. The CDR3 coding sequence is TGTGCCTGGGCACAGGGATTCAATGAAAAACTGTTTTTT. Translation gives CAWAQGFNEKLFF.

This rearrangement joins TRBV11-3 to TRBJ2-1, with a weak D call TRBD1 (6 bases). With 0 bases removed from V and 8 bases from J, the gap between germline ends came to 17 bases. Germline assignment: CDR1 SGHNT and CDR2 YENEEA. The CDR3 contains 16 residues. The DNA for the CDR3 is TGTGCCAGCAGCTTAGATGGGGCAGGGGACCTGGATGAGCAGTTCTTC. It specifies CASSLDGAGDLDEQFF.

The chain couples TRBV19 to TRBJ1-2; 7 bases agree with TRBD1. The CDR3 is 15 amino acids. Germline assignment: CDR1 LNHDA and CDR2 SQIVND (reference sequence). The junction had 9 bases not matched to a gene; V was cut back by 5 bases and J by 3 bases. This CDR3 reads CASSPLSGTDYGYTF. CDR3 DNA sequence: TGTGCCAGTAGTCCCCTTTCCGGGACAGACTATGGCTACACCTTC. The entire variable domain, with the rest obtained from reference TRBV19 and TRBJ1-2, is as follows: DGGITQSPKYLFRKEGQNVTLSCEQNLNHDAMYWYRQDPGQGLRLIYYSQIVNDFQKGDIAEGYSVSREKKESFPLTVTSAQKNPTAFYLCASSPLSGTDYGYTFGSGTRLTVV.

This clone was recorded only once. The chain employs TRBV7-6 and TRBJ2-1, with 15 bases lining up with TRBD2. J was trimmed by 5 bases and V by 5 bases; bases with no gene match: 7. Germline V CDR1 and CDR2: SGHVS, FNYEAQ. The CDR3 loop spans 17 amino acids. Here the CDR3 DNA reads TGTGCCAGCAGCGAAGGGACTAGCGGGGGGCCCCACAATGAGCAGTTCTTC. Its protein is CASSEGTSGGPHNEQFF.

This chain connects TRBV27 to TRBJ2-7, with TRBD1 matching 8 bases. This CDR3 comprises 14 residues. V trimming: 6 bases; J trimming: 3 bases; junction bases outside the gene matches: 7. The V gene's germline CDR1 is MNHEY and CDR2 SMNVEV (reference sequence). DNA for the CDR3: TGTGCCAGCAGCTACTCGGACAGGGTCTACGAGCAGTACTTC. Translation gives CASSYSDRVYEQYF.

The V and J genes are TRBV18 and TRBJ1-1, with D perhaps TRBD1 (5 bases). Germline CDR1 reads KGHSH; CDR2 reads LQKENI. This CDR3 has 14 residues. V lost 5 bases to trimming and J lost 1 base, with 11 bases between them. CDR3 sequence: CASSAPGQNTEAFF. As DNA, the CDR3 is TGTGCCAGCTCAGCCCCCGGACAGAACACTGAAGCTTTCTTT.

This rearrangement joins TRBV2 to TRBJ1-2; 7 bases map to TRBD1. The V gene end was trimmed by 1 base and the J gene end by 2 bases; junction bases not matched to a gene: 4. The CDR3 has 15 residues. Per germline, CDR1 SNHLY and CDR2 FYNNEI. CDR3 sequence (DNA): TGTGCCAGCAGTGAAGTTTCGGGACAGAACTATGGCTACACCTTC. Translation: CASSEVSGQNYGYTF.

Turning to this clone: Other DNA sequences in the same sample also yield this CDR3. The rearrangement uses TRBV4-1 and TRBJ1-4; D unresolved. Germline values: CDR1 MGHRA, CDR2 YSYEKL. V lost 2 bases, J lost 7 bases, and 11 bases lay in between. This CDR3 is 14 amino acids long. This CDR3 is CASSQRVGGEKLFF. CDR3 sequence (DNA): TGCGCCAGCAGCCAACGGGTTGGCGGTGAAAAACTGTTTTTT.

The chain employs TRBV4-1 and TRBJ2-3; D perhaps matches TRBD2 (5 bases). Germline-derived CDR1 and CDR2 are MGHRA and YSYEKL. Between the trimmed V and J ends, which lost 1 base and 1 base, there was a span of 9 bases. CDR3 length equals 15 residues. The CDR3 DNA sequence: TGCGCCAGCAGCCAAGGAGGGATGGGCACAGATACGCAGTATTTT. Encoded protein: CASSQGGMGTDTQYF.

This chain uses TRBV19 with TRBJ1-4, with 7 bases lining up with TRBD1. Germline CDR1 LNHDA, CDR2 SQIVND (reference sequence). V trimming: 6 bases; J trimming: 8 bases; junction bases outside the gene matches: 6. The CDR3 sequence is 13 residues long. As DNA, the CDR3 is TGTGCCAGTAGCCGAGACAGGGAGGAAAAACTGTTTTTT. Translation gives CASSRDREEKLFF.

This rearrangement joins TRBV5-5 to TRBJ2-2; TRBD2 aligns across 7 bases. The trim removed 2 bases at V and 5 bases at J, leaving 9 bases unmatched. The CDR3 loop spans 16 amino acids. Germline CDR1 SGHKS, CDR2 YYEKEE (reference sequence). The CDR3 coding sequence is TGTGCCAGCAGCTTTTGGGGGGGTTCGCGTACCGGGGAGCTGTTTTTT. It yields the protein CASSFWGGSRTGELFF.

This clone is a singleton in its sample. The J gene is TRBJ2-3, the V gene TRBV13, with a tentative D call TRBD2 (5 bases). The V and J ends lost 5 bases and 4 bases respectively, with 16 bases between them. This CDR3 is 15 amino acids long. Germline V gene sequence: CDR1 PRHDT, CDR2 FYEKMQ (reference sequence). The CDR3 coding sequence is TGTGCCAGCAGCACCCCTAGCCAATTCTCAGATACGCAGTATTTT. Translating gives CASSTPSQFSDTQYF.

This clone was seen once. V gene TRBV18 combines with J gene TRBJ1-4, with 10 bases matching TRBD1. Trimming at V came to 8 bases and at J to 5 bases, leaving 8 bases not matched to a gene. Germline V CDR1 and CDR2: KGHSH, LQKENI. The CDR3 consists of 15 residues. In DNA, the CDR3 is TGTGCCAGCGCCGCCCGGACAGGGGGGAATGAAAAACTGTTTTTT. It yields the protein CASAARTGGNEKLFF.

The V call is TRBV7-2, the J call TRBJ2-2; TRBD2 is a possible D gene (7 bases). V was clipped by 2 bases and J by 0 bases, with 13 bases between them. Germline assignment: CDR1 SGHTA and CDR2 FQGNSA. The CDR3 has 17 amino acids. The CDR3: CASSLNGGHANTGELFF. The DNA of the CDR3 is TGTGCCAGCAGCTTAAACGGGGGGCACGCGAACACCGGGGAGCTGTTTTTT.

The chain joins TRBV6-5 to TRBJ1-1; 10 nucleotides line up with TRBD1. Germline V gene sequence: CDR1 MNHEY, CDR2 SVGAGI. The trim removed 6 bases at V and 0 bases at J, leaving 4 bases unmatched. The CDR3 totals 15 residues. CDR3 protein: CASSRDRGLNTEAFF. Written as DNA, the CDR3 is TGTGCCAGCAGCCGCGACAGGGGGCTGAACACTGAAGCTTTCTTT.